This TCR beta chain originates from a study of T cell responses to AZD1222 COVID-19 vaccine. Study-level background: It was second doses at about 4 or about 12 weeks that were pooled.

Regarding the study as a whole: The study sampled repertoires only after the peak T cell response. Most donors were white British, females outnumbered males, and clonal diversity was possibly underestimated.

The count of this clone is one. Antigen: not known. Sequencing was performed with immunoSEQ multiplex PCR; in TCRdb, only in-frame clones are kept and a portion is missing. The sample lists more than 150,000 clones; approximately 90% were seen once. V was pared by 5 bases and J by 3 bases, with 16 bases between. Germline CDR1 is SGHRS and CDR2 is YFSETQ. The length of the CDR3 is 15 residues. The origin of this receptor is an adult in good health. The chain carries TRBV5-1 and TRBJ2-3, with TRBD2 as a possible D gene (7 bases). The starting material was peripheral blood, obtained on day 0 of AZD1222 vaccination. For the CDR3, the DNA is TGCGCCAGCAGGCCGGGGGCTAGCGGAACAGATACGCAGTATTTT. Encoded protein: CASRPGASGTDTQYF.